This T cell receptor beta chain was observed in a study of blood T cell repertoires in COVID-19. Study as a whole: Some COVID-19 samples were acute and others convalescent; all came from the United States, Italy and Spain.

Germline V gene data show CDR1 as LGHDT and CDR2 as YNNKEL (reference sequence). Trimming left V 2 bases short and J 4 bases short, with 14 bases between. The CDR3 spans 15 residues. The table came from immunoSEQ multiplex PCR; TCRdb's copy has only in-frame clones and leaves some out. This table has approximately 240,000 clones, around 90% appearing once. The sequence derives from a young man with COVID-19, enrolled during active disease. The J gene is TRBJ2-5, the V gene TRBV3-1 (or the pseudogene TRBV3-2); weak D call: TRBD2 (7 bases). The sequenced sample consisted of peripheral blood. CDR3: CASSQTSGGGETQYF. The CDR3 bases are TGTGCCAGCAGCCAAACCTCGGGGGGCGGAGAGACCCAGTACTTC.